These 20 T cell receptor beta chains originate from one sample sequenced in a study of blood T cells in healthy people across ages. Primers used in a second PCR of roughly 7 to 12 cycles were a sample-barcoded 5' primer and a J-beta primer mix. TCRdb analysed the 5' RACE reads with MiXCR anew, one entry per CDR3 protein. The repertoire consists of some 900,000 distinct CDR3 sequences, with about 48% occurring once and the leading ten covering about an eighth. Sequences were obtained from blood. Receptors originate from a man aged 25-45 years in good health.

This clonotype was counted only a few times. The chain has TRBV3-1 and TRBJ2-3; TRBD1 is a possible D gene (5 bases). CDR3 length: 13 amino acids. V was clipped by 1 base and J by 4 bases, with 6 bases between them. Germline V CDR1 and CDR2: LGHDT, YNNKEL (reference sequence). CDR3 amino acids: CASSQVGADTQYF. The CDR3 DNA reads as TGTGCCAGCAGCCAAGTAGGGGCAGATACGCAGTATTTT.

Only a few counts were recorded for this clonotype. The chain couples TRBV12-3 or TRBV12-4 to TRBJ1-2, with D unclear. This CDR3 has 13 amino acids. Between the trimmed V and J ends, which lost 6 bases and 5 bases, there was a span of 13 bases. DNA of the CDR3: TGTGCCAGCAGCGTCTTAGTTGGATATGGCTACACCTTC. Translated, it gives CASSVLVGYGYTF.

This clonotype was counted between two and nine times. The DNA of the CDR3 is TGTGCCAGCAGTTTTGCGGGAAGCGGCTACACCTTC. Translating gives CASSFAGSGYTF. V gene TRBV28 combines with J gene TRBJ1-2; D is undetermined. The length of the CDR3 is 12 residues. CDR1 MDHEN and CDR2 SYDVKM come from the germline V gene. The V gene lost 3 bases and the J gene lost 8 bases, with 10 bases spanning the gap.

This clonotype appeared a single time. V gene TRBV12-3 or TRBV12-4 combines with J gene TRBJ2-2; 11 bases line up with TRBD1. The V gene end was trimmed by 9 bases and the J gene end by 2 bases; junction bases not matched to a gene: 2. This CDR3 is built from 14 residues. In DNA, the CDR3 is TGTGCCAGTGGACAGGGGGCAAACACCGGGGAGCTGTTTTTT. It translates to CASGQGANTGELFF.

In its sample, this clonotype was seen a few times. The V call is TRBV29-1, the J call TRBJ1-5; no reliable D call. Trimming removed 4 bases at V and 1 base at J, with 14 bases between. This CDR3 has 15 residues. Per germline, CDR1 SQVTM and CDR2 ANQGSEA. The CDR3 region has the DNA TGCAGCGTTGGTGAAGGGAAGTTGAGCAATCAGCCCCAGCATTTT. It translates to CSVGEGKLSNQPQHF.

The rearrangement links TRBV6-4 to TRBJ2-3; TRBD1 agrees at 8 bases. The CDR3 contains 18 residues. From germline, CDR1 is MRHNA and CDR2 SNTAGT. V shed 2 bases and J 4 bases; nucleotides not matched to a gene: 14. DNA of the CDR3: TGTGCCAGCAGTGACAAGGAGACAGGGGCAACAGGCCCAGATACGCAGTATTTT. Translation: CASSDKETGATGPDTQYF.

The V gene is TRBV20-1, the J gene TRBJ2-3, with TRBD2 identical over 13 bases. There are 17 residues in the CDR3. V lost 3 bases, J lost 1 base, and 7 bases stayed unmatched. Per germline, CDR1 DFQATT and CDR2 SNEGSKA (reference sequence). CDR3 nucleotide sequence: TGCAGTGCTAGGGCCGGACTAGCGGGGGTTGGCACAGATACGCAGTATTTT. Amino acids: CSARAGLAGVGTDTQYF.

In its sample, this clonotype was seen a few times. The J gene is TRBJ2-3, the V gene TRBV6-5, with 11 bases that match TRBD2. V was clipped by 6 bases and J by 6 bases; unmatched bases: 8. Per the germline V gene, CDR1 is MNHEY and CDR2 is SVGAGI. This CDR3 region has 15 residues. The DNA of the CDR3 is TGTGCCAGCAGAGGTAGCGGGGGGGCAAGCGATACGCAGTATTTT. It yields the protein CASRGSGGASDTQYF.

The V gene is TRBV4-3, the J gene TRBJ2-2, with D maybe TRBD1 (5 bases). In germline, CDR1 is LGHNA, CDR2 YSLEER. V dropped 4 bases and J dropped 3 bases, with 12 bases sitting between them. The CDR3 is 15 residues long. CDR3 loop: CASSRGLADTGELFF. The CDR3 coding sequence is TGCGCCAGCAGCCGGGGCCTGGCGGACACCGGGGAGCTGTTTTTT.

The chain carries TRBV4-1 and TRBJ2-5; 12 bases fit TRBD2. After removal of 1 base from V and 7 bases from J, the junction contained 7 bases not matched to a gene. The CDR3 has 16 residues. Germline CDR1 reads MGHRA; CDR2 reads YSYEKL. CDR3 DNA sequence: TGCGCCAGCAGCCAAGGGCGGACTAGCGGGGAAAGGACCCAGTACTTC. Its protein is CASSQGRTSGERTQYF.

The rearrangement uses TRBV29-1 and TRBJ2-5; 10 bases line up with TRBD2. CDR3 length: 13 residues. Trimming took 5 bases from V and 7 from J; bases not matched to a gene: 7. The V gene's germline CDR1 is SQVTM and CDR2 ANQGSEA. CDR3 residues: CSVRRAGGLTQYF. The DNA for the CDR3 is TGCAGCGTTAGACGAGCGGGGGGGCTGACCCAGTACTTC.

The chain joins TRBV7-8 to TRBJ1-1, with a tentative D call TRBD1 (6 bases). Trimming removed 5 bases at V and 4 bases at J, with 20 bases between. This CDR3 region has 16 residues. Germline values: CDR1 SGHVS, CDR2 FQNEAQ. CDR3 DNA: TGTGCCAGCAGCCCATCCCCAGACAGGTTAGGCACTGAAGCTTTCTTT. Translating it yields CASSPSPDRLGTEAFF.

This clonotype was observed a few times. The rearrangement uses TRBV7-3 and TRBJ2-3, with a possible D match to TRBD2 (6 bases). The CDR3 is 17 amino acids. Germline CDR1 reads SGHTA; CDR2 reads FQGTGA. With 3 bases removed from V and 1 base from J, the gap between germline ends came to 17 bases. CDR3 DNA sequence: TGTGCCAGCAGCTTCGGGACTTCCCGGGTGGGCACAGATACGCAGTATTTT. Encoded protein: CASSFGTSRVGTDTQYF.

This chain links TRBV6-1 with TRBJ2-7; TRBD2 matches at 7 bases. The germline V gene has CDR1 MNHNS and CDR2 SASEGT. This CDR3 spans 14 amino acids. With 7 bases clipped from V and 0 bases from J, the junction kept 6 bases outside the gene matches. The CDR3 coding sequence is TGTGCCAGCAACTCCGGGACTAACTCCTACGAGCAGTACTTC. Protein: CASNSGTNSYEQYF.

This clonotype was observed at least ten times. The gene calls are TRBV6-1 and TRBJ2-7; D is possibly TRBD1 (5 bases). The ends were cut back, 6 bases at V and 7 bases at J, with 19 bases in the middle. Germline values: CDR1 MNHNS, CDR2 SASEGT. This CDR3 is 14 amino acids long. The CDR3 loop reads CASSLQEGVGEQYF. The CDR3, as DNA: TGTGCCAGCAGCCTTCAGGAAGGGGTAGGAGAGCAGTACTTC.

This chain uses TRBV5-6 with TRBJ2-3; 11 nucleotides agree with TRBD2. CDR3 length: 16 amino acids. The ends lost 2 bases at V and 0 bases at J; junction bases unmatched: 2. The germline CDR1 and CDR2 sequences are SGHDT and YYEEEE. The CDR3: CASSFGTSGSTDTQYF. CDR3 nucleotides: TGTGCCAGCAGCTTCGGGACTAGCGGTAGCACAGATACGCAGTATTTT.

The chain is built from TRBV12-3 or TRBV12-4 and TRBJ1-5; D not certain. V was cut by 7 bases and J by 4 bases, with 17 bases left in between. CDR3 length equals 15 residues. The CDR3 nucleotides read TGTGCCAGCACCTTGGTCCAGTCTGGGAATCAGCCCCAGCATTTT. This sequence encodes CASTLVQSGNQPQHF.

The CDR3 region is CASSEGPLRDTQYF. CDR3 nucleotides: TGCGCCAGCAGCGAGGGACCCCTGCGGGATACGCAGTATTTT. The chain carries TRBV5-1 and TRBJ2-3; possibly TRBD1 or TRBD2 for D (5 bases each). The CDR3 contains 14 residues. Trimming cost V 4 bases and J 6 bases, with 15 bases left between them. Germline CDR1 SGHRS, CDR2 YFSETQ.

The sample holds one count of this clonotype. At one end, the junction sequence differs from germline, possibly due to a read error. The rearrangement uses TRBV7-3 and TRBJ2-7; either TRBD1 or TRBD2 may supply D (5 bases each). Germline V lookup: CDR1 SGHTA, CDR2 FQGTGA. This CDR3 is built from 13 residues. CDR3 DNA: TGTGCCAGCAGCGTAACGTGGGGGTACGAGCAGTACTTC. Translation gives CASSVTWGYEQYF.

The V call is TRBV2, the J call TRBJ1-5; 7 nucleotides line up with TRBD1. The V segment lost 8 bases and the J segment 4 bases; nucleotides outside the gene matches: 11. The CDR3 covers 15 residues. CDR1 is SNHLY and CDR2 is FYNNEI in the germline V gene. The CDR3 protein is CASARDSLKNQPQHF. CDR3 DNA sequence: TGTGCCAGCGCAAGGGACAGTTTAAAAAATCAGCCCCAGCATTTT.